This is a list of T cell receptor beta chains from one sample in a study of T cell responses to AZD1222 COVID-19 vaccine. Sequencing used immunoSEQ multiplex PCR; TCRdb keeps in-frame clones, though not all of them. The repertoire holds 65,000 to 85,000 clones, with roughly 90% as singletons. The input for sequencing was peripheral blood, taken on day 0 of AZD1222 vaccination. The source of these receptors is an adult in good health. Both conserved end residues are part of each CDR3. D genes are given only for firm matches. Some rows mark clone size as missing; the rest say once, few, many or name a class of expanded clone.

v_gene	abundance	d_gene	j_gene	CDR3aa	CDR3nt
TRBV5-1	NA	NA	TRBJ1-1	CASSLEGVVTEAFF	TGCGCCAGCAGCTTGGAGGGAGTGGTCACTGAAGCTTTCTTT
TRBV18	NA	NA	TRBJ1-4	CASSPGLSEKLFF	TGTGCCAGCTCACCCGGGCTGAGCGAAAAACTGTTTTTT
TRBV5-1	NA	NA	TRBJ2-2	CASSPNRVTGELFF	TGCGCCAGCAGCCCTAACAGGGTCACCGGGGAGCTGTTTTTT
TRBV30	NA	NA	TRBJ1-1	CAWSFTGPGTEAFF	TGTGCCTGGAGTTTCACAGGGCCTGGCACTGAAGCTTTCTTT
TRBV10-3	NA	TRBD1	TRBJ1-1	CAISFTGEAEAFF	TGTGCCATCAGTTTCACAGGGGAGGCTGAAGCTTTCTTT
TRBV3-1/TRBV3-2	NA	NA	TRBJ1-1	CASSQGRTEAFF	TGTGCCAGCAGCCAAGGCCGAACTGAAGCTTTCTTT
TRBV28	once	TRBD1	TRBJ2-5	CASSLDRGYTQETQYF	TGTGCCAGCAGCCTGGACAGGGGTTACACGCAAGAGACCCAGTACTTC
TRBV5-1	NA	TRBD2	TRBJ2-3	CASSFQAGVADTQYF	TGCGCCAGCAGCTTTCAAGCGGGGGTGGCAGATACGCAGTATTTT
TRBV7-8	NA	TRBD1	TRBJ2-7	CASTLVGQGSTYEQYF	TGTGCCAGCACCCTAGTAGGACAGGGGTCAACCTACGAGCAGTACTTC
TRBV7-8	few	TRBD1	TRBJ1-4	CASSVGWDRRATNEKLFF	TGTGCCAGCAGCGTAGGGTGGGACAGGCGTGCAACTAATGAAAAACTGTTTTTT
TRBV7-8	NA	NA	TRBJ1-2	CASSLAGTGYGYTF	TGTGCCAGCAGCTTAGCCGGGACCGGCTATGGCTACACCTTC
TRBV11-2	NA	NA	TRBJ1-4	CASSLGGLANEKLFF	TGTGCCAGCAGCTTAGGGGGTTTGGCTAATGAAAAACTGTTTTTT
TRBV7-2	NA	NA	TRBJ2-3	CASTLWGADTQYF	TGTGCCAGCACCCTCTGGGGCGCAGATACGCAGTATTTT
TRBV11-2	NA	NA	TRBJ1-3	CASSFPAGTGNTIYF	TGTGCCAGCAGCTTCCCGGCAGGGACAGGAAACACCATATATTTT
TRBV20-1	NA	NA	TRBJ1-4	CSASAGNNEKLFF	TGCAGTGCTAGTGCGGGGAATAATGAAAAACTGTTTTTT
TRBV27	NA	NA	TRBJ1-6	CASSPRQVYNSPLHF	TGTGCCAGCAGTCCCCGACAGGTCTATAATTCACCCCTCCACTTT
TRBV6-5	NA	TRBD1	TRBJ2-3	CASRGQGRDTQYF	TGTGCCAGTAGAGGACAGGGCAGAGATACGCAGTATTTT
TRBV27	NA	NA	TRBJ1-6	CASKFGTNNSPLHF	TGTGCCAGCAAGTTCGGCACAAATAATTCACCCCTCCACTTT
TRBV5-4	NA	TRBD1	TRBJ2-7	CASSLMRTGNSYEQYF	TGTGCCAGCAGCTTGATGCGGACAGGCAACTCCTACGAGCAGTACTTC
TRBV12-3/TRBV12-4	NA	NA	TRBJ1-3	CASSPTRNTIYF	TGTGCCAGCAGTCCTACTCGAAACACCATATATTTT
TRBV28	NA	NA	TRBJ2-3	CASRKGTDTQYF	TGTGCCAGCAGGAAGGGGACAGATACGCAGTATTTT
TRBV7-3	NA	NA	TRBJ1-5	CASSLRLDQPQHF	TGTGCCAGCAGCTTACGGCTAGATCAGCCCCAGCATTTT
TRBV21-1	NA	NA	TRBJ1-1	CLRRAALEAFF	TGTCTTAGGAGGGCGGCGCTGGAAGCTTTCTTT
TRBV5-1	NA	TRBD1	TRBJ2-6	CASSSGQGAPGANVLTF	TGCGCCAGCAGCTCGGGACAGGGGGCGCCTGGGGCCAACGTCCTGACTTTC
TRBV28	NA	NA	TRBJ1-6	CASSLWRGSNNSPLHF	TGTGCCAGCAGTTTATGGCGGGGGTCCAATAATTCACCCCTCCACTTT
TRBV6-5	NA	NA	TRBJ1-5	CASGWTANQPQHF	TGTGCCAGCGGCTGGACGGCGAATCAGCCCCAGCATTTT
TRBV19	NA	NA	TRBJ2-7	CASADGTVKYEQYF	TGTGCCAGTGCTGATGGGACGGTCAAATACGAGCAGTACTTC
TRBV28	NA	TRBD1	TRBJ2-7	CASSLPWTGGYEQYF	TGTGCCAGCAGTCTTCCTTGGACAGGGGGCTACGAGCAGTACTTC
TRBV12-1	NA	NA	TRBJ2-7	CASSYHCSYEQYF	NA
TRBV4-3	once	NA	TRBJ2-1	CASSQDTFSGYNEQFF	TGCGCCAGCAGCCAAGATACCTTCTCTGGGTACAATGAGCAGTTCTTC
TRBV6-6	NA	TRBD2	TRBJ2-7	CAIRPGGSSSYEQYF	TGTGCCATTCGCCCGGGGGGGTCGAGCTCCTACGAGCAGTACTTC
TRBV6-2/TRBV6-3	NA	NA	TRBJ1-2	CASSAGYNYGYTF	TGTGCCAGCAGTGCAGGGTATAACTATGGCTACACCTTC
TRBV6-5	once	NA	TRBJ1-1	CASSYNRKGDIRAFF	TGTGCCAGCAGTTACAACAGGAAGGGGGATATTCGAGCTTTCTTT
TRBV7-9	once	NA	TRBJ2-7	CASSLQGFWEQYF	TGTGCCAGCAGCCTACAGGGATTCTGGGAGCAGTACTTC
TRBV7-6	NA	TRBD2	TRBJ2-5	CASSLVGRAGEETQYF	TGTGCCAGCAGCTTAGTCGGGAGGGCCGGGGAAGAGACCCAGTACTTC
TRBV30	NA	NA	TRBJ1-2	CAWRVVGVYGYTF	TGTGCCTGGAGAGTCGTCGGGGTCTATGGCTACACCTTC
TRBV19	NA	NA	TRBJ1-3	CASSSGTLGGNTIYF	TGTGCCAGTAGTTCCGGGACACTGGGTGGAAACACCATATATTTT
TRBV5-4	once	NA	TRBJ1-4	CASSLFRSEKLFF	TGTGCCAGCAGCTTGTTTAGAAGCGAAAAACTGTTTTTT
TRBV4-3	NA	TRBD2	TRBJ2-3	CASSPNPRGANTDTQYF	TGCGCCAGCAGCCCGAACCCGCGGGGGGCCAACACAGATACGCAGTATTTT
TRBV19	NA	TRBD1	TRBJ1-5	CASSIQGATQPQHF	TGTGCCAGTAGTATACAGGGGGCCACGCAGCCCCAGCATTTT
TRBV15	NA	NA	TRBJ1-2	CATSRDLVYGYTF	TGTGCCACCAGCAGAGATCTCGTCTATGGCTACACCTTC
TRBV9	NA	NA	TRBJ1-5	CASSVAPGNQPQHF	TGTGCCAGCAGCGTAGCGCCCGGCAATCAGCCCCAGCATTTT
TRBV29-1	once	TRBD1	TRBJ2-3	CSVDPGQGTDTQYF	TGCAGCGTTGACCCGGGACAGGGGACAGATACGCAGTATTTT
TRBV5-1	NA	NA	TRBJ2-2	CASRWGNTGELFF	TGCGCCAGCAGATGGGGGAACACCGGGGAGCTGTTTTTT
TRBV5-5	once	TRBD2	TRBJ2-3	CASSARLAGSTDTQYF	TGTGCCAGCAGCGCCCGACTAGCGGGAAGCACAGATACGCAGTATTTT
TRBV21-1	NA	NA	TRBJ1-5	CASSKGTNSNQPQHF	TGTGCCAGCAGCAAAGGGACAAACAGCAATCAGCCCCAGCATTTT
TRBV6-5	NA	TRBD1	TRBJ1-1	CASSYRGTGGYTEAFF	TGTGCCAGCAGTTACCGGGGGACAGGGGGCTACACTGAAGCTTTCTTT
TRBV27	few	NA	TRBJ2-3	CASSFTPGPDTQYF	TGTGCCAGCAGTTTTACTCCCGGGCCCGATACGCAGTATTTT
TRBV3-1/TRBV3-2	NA	NA	TRBJ1-5	CASSQGYENQPQHF	TGTGCCAGCAGCCAAGGCTACGAGAATCAGCCCCAGCATTTT
TRBV7-8	NA	TRBD1	TRBJ1-3	CASSWRKQGSSGNTIYF	TGTGCCAGCAGCTGGAGAAAACAGGGGTCTTCTGGAAACACCATATATTTT
TRBV11-3	NA	TRBD1	TRBJ2-5	CASSNGQGETQYF	TGTGCCAGCAGCAATGGACAGGGAGAGACCCAGTACTTC
TRBV5-1	NA	NA	TRBJ2-7	CASSPGYTGSYEQYF	TGCGCCAGCAGCCCTGGCTATACAGGCTCCTACGAGCAGTACTTC
TRBV10-1	NA	NA	TRBJ1-6	CASSAKVDSPLHF	TGCGCCAGCAGTGCCAAGGTGGATTCACCCCTCCACTTT
TRBV7-2	NA	TRBD2	TRBJ2-3	CASSTRLAAISDTQYF	TGTGCCAGCAGCACCCGACTAGCGGCGATTTCAGATACGCAGTATTTT
TRBV7-9	NA	NA	TRBJ2-7	CASSPHFYEQYF	TGTGCCAGCAGCCCCCACTTCTACGAGCAGTACTTC